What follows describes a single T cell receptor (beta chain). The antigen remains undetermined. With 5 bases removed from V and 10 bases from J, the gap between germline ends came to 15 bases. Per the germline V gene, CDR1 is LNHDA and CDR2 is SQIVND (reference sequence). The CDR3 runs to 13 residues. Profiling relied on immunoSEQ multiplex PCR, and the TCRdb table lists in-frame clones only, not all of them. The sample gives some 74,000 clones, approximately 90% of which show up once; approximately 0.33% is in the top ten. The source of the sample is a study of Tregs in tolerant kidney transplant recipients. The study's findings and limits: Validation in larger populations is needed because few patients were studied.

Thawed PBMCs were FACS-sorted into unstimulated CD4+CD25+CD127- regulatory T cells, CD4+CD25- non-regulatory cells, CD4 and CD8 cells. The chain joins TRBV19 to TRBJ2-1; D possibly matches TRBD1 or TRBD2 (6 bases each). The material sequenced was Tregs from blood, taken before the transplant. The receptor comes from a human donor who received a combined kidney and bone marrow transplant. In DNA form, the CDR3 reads TGTGCCAGTAGTCCCCTAGCGAGGGGGGAGCAGTTCTTC. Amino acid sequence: CASSPLARGEQFF.